The present entry profiles one T cell receptor beta chain with its context. Antigen specificity is unknown. The data were produced by immunoSEQ multiplex PCR, yet TCRdb's version contains in-frame clones alone and is incomplete. The sample comprises about 980,000 clones, around three quarters of which are singletons, and around 1.5% rests with the top ten. These data originate in a study of shared clonotypes between healthy human individuals. Broader study findings: Some naive CD4 clonotypes, 4.5% to 5.5%, turned up in common across several donors.

The V gene end was trimmed by 1 base and the J gene end by 2 bases; junction bases not matched to a gene: 17. CDR1 is SGHNT and CDR2 is YENEEA in the germline V gene. The CDR3 sequence is 20 residues long. The chain recombines TRBV11-3 with TRBJ2-7; 10 bases line up with TRBD2. This TCR came from a man between 18 and 35 years old in good health. The material sequenced was memory CD4+ T cells sorted from blood. Subset specified: CD45RA-negative fraction. The CDR3 sequence is CASSLAYLAGGGLGAYEQYF. In DNA form, the CDR3 reads TGTGCCAGCAGCTTAGCCTATTTAGCGGGAGGTGGCTTAGGGGCCTACGAGCAGTACTTC.